This T cell receptor beta chain was obtained from a study of post-analysis software for immune sequencing data (dated by TCRdb to 2013 to 2016). About the study as a whole: The recorded disease courses included relapsing-remitting, secondary progressive and progressive-relapsing multiple sclerosis, and some patients had no subtype annotation. Patient repertoires were compared against around 10 previously published healthy control repertoires from donors aged about 6 to 26 years. A subset of samples was prepared in parallel using single-end sample barcoding, then pooled and co-amplified after Illumina adapter ligation.

This clonotype occurred a few times. This clone's antigen is unknown. Per-base quality was not reported, and no clone a single base away is much larger than it. To demonstrate the VDJtools post-analysis software, the study profiled TCR beta repertoires from the peripheral blood of around 13 young patients with multiple sclerosis. The multiple sclerosis patients were children and adolescents ranging in age from 6 to 15 years. Cut back by 0 bases and 8 bases, the V and J ends lie 7 bases apart. The CDR3 starts with the cysteine, ends with the phenylalanine, and has 13 residues. CDR3 DNA is the only sequence kept; it has 39 bases, read in frame from the first base. Looking up the germline V gene (reference sequence) yields CDR1 LNHNV and CDR2 YYDKDF. The library was generated by PCR. This sample was sequenced with an Illumina HiSeq 2500. To reduce PCR and sequencing biases, unique molecular identifiers were incorporated into the TCR beta cDNA libraries. Every 1 to 10 million input T cells yielded roughly 500,000 cDNA molecules, meaning each molecule approximated one T cell. The patient libraries were prepared and sequenced using the same protocol as the earlier healthy control dataset. Samples belonging to the same batch were prepared together, multiplexed and sequenced on a shared HiSeq lane. Per the source publication's procedure: MIGEC handled the raw barcoded reads, throwing out single-read molecular identifier groups before consensus assembly and CDR3 extraction. VDJtools was used for post-analysis of the clonotype tables, and diversity was normalized by down-sampling every dataset to the size of the smallest sample. To correct batch-related cross-sample contamination, repertoire overlap clustering matched CDR3 amino acid sequences but not nucleotide sequences. TCRdb reworked the public reads: Q25 trimming with fastp, MiXCR clone assembly, productive beta chains retained. Identical CDR3 protein sequences are pooled into one entry, listed with their most common genes and DNA. The V and J calls were not made by the authors but by TCRdb's processing. The sample records more than 500,000 distinct CDR3 sequences, 30% to 40% of which are singletons. The ten top clones hold around 6.1% of the sample.

What the work shows at the level of the full study, not this receptor alone: Strong co-clustering of samples prepared in the same batch was shown by direct clustering with F measure, prompting a batch-effect correction. The control group was slightly older than the multiple sclerosis patient group. Significantly higher frequencies in patients than in controls were found for roughly 5 TRBV segments, including TRBV5-6, TRBV5-1 and TRBV20-1. Compared with controls, multiple sclerosis patients had significantly lower normalized Chao1 diversity, a finding suggesting substantial peripheral T-cell clonal expansion.

The V gene is TRBV15 and the J gene is TRBJ1-4; too little of a D gene remains to name it. This receptor was taken from a girl aged 2-17 years with multiple sclerosis. The sequencing sample was made of blood. The CDR3 protein is CATSRDRREKLFF. The nucleotides are TGTGCCACCAGCAGAGATCGGCGGGAAAAACTGTTTTTT.